Listed below are T cell receptor beta chains from one sample, sequenced in a study of blood T cell repertoires in COVID-19. TCRdb keeps only in-frame clones here, not all; method: immunoSEQ multiplex PCR. The data show some 150,000 clones, roughly 83% seen once. Sequenced: PBMCs or T cells enriched from blood (not recorded which). The receptors were sampled from a woman between 45 and 60 years old who had recovered from COVID-19. Both conserved end residues are part of each CDR3. D genes are given only for firm matches. Clone sizes are given selectively: once, few, many, or a class where the clone is expanded.

14	TRBD1	TRBV9	TRBJ1-5	-	CASSVGGQNQPQHF	TGTGCCAGCAGCGTAGGGGGACAGAATCAGCCCCAGCATTTT
12	-	TRBV11-2	TRBJ1-3	once	CASTLSGNTIYF	TGTGCCAGCACCCTCTCTGGAAACACCATATATTTT
14	-	TRBV6-1	TRBJ1-5	-	CASSETSGGSPQHF	TGTGCCAGCAGTGAAACCAGCGGGGGATCGCCCCAGCATTTT
11	TRBD1	TRBV19	TRBJ2-1	-	CASSDRGEQFF	TGTGCCAGTAGCGACAGGGGTGAGCAGTTCTTC
13	-	TRBV12-3/TRBV12-4	TRBJ1-5	-	CASSSSSNQPQHF	TGTGCCAGCTCCTCTAGTTCTAATCAGCCCCAGCATTTT
13	-	TRBV2	TRBJ1-5	-	CASSPGRDEPQHF	TGTGCCAGCAGTCCAGGGAGGGACGAGCCCCAGCATTTT
13	-	TRBV6-5	TRBJ1-2	-	CASSYSAGYGYTF	TGTGCCAGCAGTTACTCAGCCGGGTATGGCTACACCTTC
17	-	TRBV4-3	TRBJ1-2	-	CASSQDSGDRSAYGYTF	TGCGCCAGCAGCCAAGACTCGGGCGACAGATCAGCCTATGGCTACACCTTC
16	TRBD2	TRBV4-2	TRBJ2-2	-	CASSQDRRGDTGELFF	TGTGCCAGCAGCCAAGATCGGCGGGGGGACACCGGGGAGCTGTTTTTT
13	-	TRBV11-2	TRBJ1-4	-	CASRNIRDEKLFF	TGTGCCAGCCGTAACATACGGGATGAAAAACTGTTTTTT
17	-	TRBV10-1	TRBJ1-2	-	CASSDWEQSCSHYGYTF	TGCGCCAGCAGTGATTGGGAGCAGAGTTGTTCTCACTATGGCTACACCTTC
12	-	TRBV7-9	TRBJ2-3	-	CASSAGIDTQYF	TGTGCCAGCAGCGCAGGGATAGATACGCAGTATTTT
15	-	TRBV11-2	TRBJ1-5	-	CASSLLLGPPQPQHF	TGTGCCAGCAGCTTATTGCTCGGTCCGCCTCAGCCCCAGCATTTT
13	TRBD1	TRBV12-3/TRBV12-4	TRBJ1-3	-	CASSFDRGALGDF	TGTGCCAGCAGTTTTGACAGGGGGGCCCTCGGAGATTTT
14	-	TRBV18	TRBJ1-5	many	CASSPGKGDQPQHF	TGTGCCAGCTCACCAGGGAAGGGAGATCAGCCCCAGCATTTT
14	-	TRBV6-2/TRBV6-3	TRBJ2-2	-	CASSYARNTGELFF	TGTGCCAGCAGTTACGCGAGAAACACCGGGGAGCTGTTTTTT
15	TRBD1	TRBV2	TRBJ2-2	-	CASRTGTANTGELFF	TGTGCCAGCAGGACAGGGACAGCTAACACCGGGGAGCTGTTTTTT
14	-	TRBV5-1	TRBJ1-6	-	CASSLEGRESPLHF	TGCGCCAGCAGCTTGGAAGGGAGGGAGTCACCCCTCCACTTT
16	TRBD2	TRBV2	TRBJ2-2	-	CASSALAGGRAGELFF	TGTGCCAGCAGTGCCCTAGCGGGGGGGCGAGCCGGGGAGCTGTTTTTT
17	-	TRBV30	TRBJ1-2	-	CAWSVLSGNKVGYGYTF	TGTGCCTGGAGTGTACTGTCAGGGAATAAAGTTGGCTATGGCTACACCTTC
14	-	TRBV9	TRBJ2-2	-	CASSVVSNTGELFF	TGTGCCAGCAGCGTAGTTAGTAACACCGGGGAGCTGTTTTTT
15	-	TRBV28	TRBJ1-5	-	CASRMGGYSNQPQHF	TGTGCCAGCAGAATGGGGGGATATAGCAATCAGCCCCAGCATTTT
13	-	TRBV6-5	TRBJ1-1	-	CASSRGIDTEAFF	TGTGCCAGCAGCCGGGGGATTGACACTGAAGCTTTCTTT
12	-	TRBV6-5	TRBJ1-2	-	CASRRTDYGYTF	TGTGCCAGCAGACGGACAGACTATGGCTACACCTTC
14	-	TRBV5-8	TRBJ1-5	once	CASSPYRPSGPQHF	TGTGCCAGCAGCCCCTACCGGCCGTCGGGGCCCCAGCATTTT
13	TRBD1	TRBV19	TRBJ1-6	-	CASSADRASPLHF	TGTGCCAGTAGTGCTGACAGGGCTTCACCCCTCCACTTT
15	TRBD2	TRBV9	TRBJ2-5	-	CASSVGGTSEETQYF	TGTGCCAGCAGCGTAGGAGGGACTAGCGAGGAGACCCAGTACTTC
13	-	TRBV12-3/TRBV12-4	TRBJ2-2	-	CASSLRRPGELFF	TGTGCCAGCAGTTTAAGGCGGCCGGGGGAGCTGTTTTTT
18	TRBD1	TRBV19	TRBJ1-5	-	CASSTGQVGGYSNQPQHF	TGTGCCAGTAGTACCGGACAGGTTGGGGGGTATAGCAATCAGCCCCAGCATTTT
17	-	TRBV5-4	TRBJ2-2	-	CASSPSPAAGTTGELFF	TGTGCCAGCAGCCCCAGTCCGGCCGCCGGGACAACCGGGGAGCTGTTTTTT
17	TRBD1	TRBV3-1/TRBV3-2	TRBJ2-2	-	CASSLDRGRLNTGELFF	TGTGCCAGCAGCCTCGACAGGGGGCGGTTGAACACCGGGGAGCTGTTTTTT
14	-	TRBV14	TRBJ2-3	once	CASSLEPAGDTQYF	TGTGCCAGCAGCCTCGAGCCAGCGGGAGATACGCAGTATTTT
18	-	TRBV7-2	TRBJ1-4	-	CASSLAGIFRVANEKLFF	TGTGCCAGCAGCTTAGCCGGTATATTTCGGGTTGCTAATGAAAAACTGTTTTTT
11	-	TRBV5-1	TRBJ1-1	-	CASSSTYEAFF	TGCGCCAGCAGCTCAACCTATGAAGCTTTCTTT
13	-	TRBV29-1	TRBJ1-2	-	CSVNPGADYGYTF	TGCAGCGTAAACCCTGGGGCGGACTATGGCTACACCTTC
14	-	TRBV7-9	TRBJ2-5	-	CASSLAKLRETQYF	TGTGCCAGCAGCTTAGCGAAATTGAGGGAGACCCAGTACTTC
13	-	TRBV19	TRBJ1-2	-	CASSQEGNYGYTF	TGTGCCAGTAGTCAGGAGGGGAACTATGGCTACACCTTC
16	TRBD1	TRBV19	TRBJ1-2	-	CASSILGATGMFGYTF	TGTGCCAGTAGTATACTGGGGGCGACAGGGATGTTTGGCTACACCTTC